This T cell receptor (beta chain) was captured by sequencing in a study of cytomegalovirus exposure and HLA in healthy donors. Broader study findings: Some V segments, including TRBV6-2 and TRBV6-3, were excluded as indistinguishable.

The CDR3 is 15 amino acids. Germline CDR1 is MNHEY and CDR2 is SVGAGI. V shed 0 bases and J shed 2 bases, with 11 bases lying between them. A multiplex PCR was run with 60 Vbeta primers and 13 Jbeta primers. The method was immunoSEQ multiplex PCR; TCRdb's version includes in-frame clones alone and lacks a portion of them. This sample carries 75,000 to 95,000 clones, 65% of them seen once, and the ten largest clones take roughly 21%. As concerns this clone: Its target is unknown.

This chain uses TRBV6-5 with TRBJ2-7; D perhaps matches TRBD1 (7 bases). The source of this sequence is a woman in her forties or fifties in good health and CMV-seropositive. The source material was PBMCs. The CDR3 reads CASSYSQGGTYEQYF. The CDR3 coding sequence is TGTGCCAGCAGTTACTCGCAGGGGGGCACCTACGAGCAGTACTTC.